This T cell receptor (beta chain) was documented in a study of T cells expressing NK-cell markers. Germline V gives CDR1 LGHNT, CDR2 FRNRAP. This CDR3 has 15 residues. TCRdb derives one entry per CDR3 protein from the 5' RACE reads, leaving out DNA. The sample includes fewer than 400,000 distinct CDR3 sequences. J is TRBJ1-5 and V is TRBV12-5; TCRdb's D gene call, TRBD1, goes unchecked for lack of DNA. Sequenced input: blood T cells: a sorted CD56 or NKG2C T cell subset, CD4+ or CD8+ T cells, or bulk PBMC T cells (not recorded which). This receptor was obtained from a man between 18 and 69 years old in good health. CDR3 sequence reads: CASGLVDRDYQPQHF.